This TCR beta chain was identified in a study of shared clonotypes between healthy human individuals. Study-level points and caveats: Apart from blood, nothing was sampled; tissue repertoires likely differ.

TCRdb's table, derived via immunoSEQ multiplex PCR, lists solely in-frame clones and lacks some. This table holds some 550,000 clones, around 97% found once. On this clone itself: What it recognizes is unknown.

The sample consisted of naive CD4+ T cells sorted from blood. Subset specified: CD45RA+ positively selected. The TCR comes from a woman aged 25 to 39 in good health.

The CDR3 DNA reads TGCGCCAGCAGGCGTGGAAACACCATATATTTT. It encodes CASRRGNTIYF. The chain combines TRBV5-1 with TRBJ1-3, with D unclear. Trimming took 5 bases from V and 3 from J, leaving 3 bases between them. The germline gives CDR1 SGHRS, CDR2 YFSETQ. The CDR3 loop spans 11 amino acids.